The 2 T cell receptor beta chains below all came from one sample that was sequenced in a study of cytotoxic CD8 clonotypes in ibrutinib-treated CLL. Measured with immunoSEQ multiplex PCR; TCRdb has only the in-frame clones, and not every one. This sample yields tens of thousands of clones, of which around 52% are seen a single time; roughly 15% belongs to the top ten. The specimen was PBMCs, collected after 12 months of ibrutinib treatment. Receptors originate from a human donor with chronic lymphocytic leukemia.

A single count supports this clone. The CDR3 bases are TGTGCCAGCCGCCACGGGCTACTTCTTGATGGCTACACCTTC. This translates into CASRHGLLLDGYTF. The J gene is TRBJ1-2, the V gene TRBV28; D call uncertain. The CDR3 covers 14 residues. Germline V gene lookup returns CDR1 MDHEN and CDR2 SYDVKM. The V and J ends lost 8 bases and 6 bases respectively, with 19 bases between them.

The chain is built from TRBV11-1 and TRBJ2-7; D might be TRBD1 (6 bases). The CDR3 covers 13 residues. The germline V and J ends were trimmed by 5 bases and 0 bases, with 8 bases remaining between them. Per the germline V gene, CDR1 is SGHAT and CDR2 is FQDESV (reference sequence). Here the CDR3 reads CASSRQASYEQYF. The CDR3 DNA reads as TGTGCCAGCAGCAGACAGGCCTCCTACGAGCAGTACTTC.